Listed below are T cell receptor beta chains from one sample, sequenced in a study of T-cell reconstitution after alpha-beta-depleted transplantation in children. TCRdb re-called the PCR reads through MiXCR, storing one row per CDR3 protein. Of fewer than 120,000 distinct CDR3 sequences detected, 10% appear once; the ten largest clones hold about 7.3%. Sequencing used PBMCs from the stem cell graft donor, obtained from the stem cell graft. The receptors were gathered from a human donor who donated a stem cell graft to a child with acute lymphoblastic leukemia. Each CDR3 is given with its conserved first and last residue. Each record gives: V gene, J gene, D gene, clone size, CDR3 DNA, CDR3 protein. A D gene is named only where the DNA matches it firmly. Clone size is not always given. Where it is, it says once, few, many or a class for expanded clones.

TRBV7-2	TRBJ2-3	-	many	TGTGCCAGCAGCTTTGGCCGAACCACAGATACGCAGTATTTT	CASSFGRTTDTQYF
TRBV12-3/TRBV12-4	TRBJ1-5	TRBD1	many	TGTGCCAGCAGCCTGACAGGGGGCGCGAGCAATCAGCCCCAGCATTTT	CASSLTGGASNQPQHF
TRBV6-5	TRBJ2-3	-	many	TGTGCCAGCAGAAACAGGGGAGGCGCAGATACGCAGTATTTT	CASRNRGGADTQYF
TRBV20-1	TRBJ2-7	TRBD2	many	TGCAGTGCTAGAGATAGGGGACTAGCGGGAGGGCCGTGGAACTTC	CSARDRGLAGGPWNF
TRBV12-3/TRBV12-4	TRBJ2-7	-	-	TGTGCCAGCAGTTTAAGGCAGGGGATGCACTTC	CASSLRQGMHF
TRBV7-2	TRBJ2-4	TRBD2	-	TGTGCCAGCAGCCCCCGAATAGCGGGGGGGCAAAACATTCAGTACTTC	CASSPRIAGGQNIQYF
TRBV2	TRBJ1-2	-	-	TGTGCCAGCAGCTTGGTTCTAGCAGGAAACTATGGCTACACCTTC	CASSLVLAGNYGYTF
TRBV27	TRBJ2-1	-	many	TGTGCCAGCAGCCCCGGGGGCCTCAAGGGGTTTCAGTTCTTC	CASSPGGLKGFQFF
TRBV20-1	TRBJ2-7	TRBD1	many	TGCAGTGCTAGAGCTTCAGACAGGGGCTACGAGCAGTACTTC	CSARASDRGYEQYF
TRBV18	TRBJ2-4	-	many	TGTGCCAGCTCACCACCTAGGGGGGCATCCAAAAACATTCAGTACTTC	CASSPPRGASKNIQYF
TRBV27	TRBJ2-7	-	many	TGTGCCAGCAGTTTATTCCAGGGAGCCTACGAGCAGTACTTC	CASSLFQGAYEQYF
TRBV18	TRBJ1-1	-	many	TGTGCCAGCTCACGACAGGCCACTGAAGCTTTCTTT	CASSRQATEAFF
TRBV20-1	TRBJ2-7	TRBD2	many	TGCAGTGCTAGAGGGCAGACTAGCGGGAGGAACGAGCAGTACTTC	CSARGQTSGRNEQYF
TRBV12-3/TRBV12-4	TRBJ2-7	-	-	TGTGCCAGCTGTTTTAAGGTAGAGCAGGGTCGTTCACGGCCCTACGAGCAGTACTTC	CASCFKVEQGRSRPYEQYF
TRBV5-1	TRBJ2-5	TRBD2	many	TGCGCCAGCAGTTTCCTTAGCGGGGTCCAAGAGACCCAGTACTTC	CASSFLSGVQETQYF
TRBV20-1	TRBJ2-2	-	many	TGCAGTGCTAGACGGTCTGTCGCGAACACCGGGGAGCTGTTTTTT	CSARRSVANTGELFF
TRBV27	TRBJ1-6	TRBD1	many	TGTGCCAGCAGTCCCCTGACAGGGACGGGGATAAATTCACCCCTCCACTTT	CASSPLTGTGINSPLHF
TRBV20-1	TRBJ1-6	TRBD1	many	TGCAGTGCTAGAGAGACAGGGCATTATTCACCCCTCCACTTT	CSARETGHYSPLHF
TRBV5-4	TRBJ1-2	TRBD1	many	TGTGCCAGCAGCCTTAGGACAGGGGCTCCCGCCTTC	CASSLRTGAPAF
TRBV5-1	TRBJ2-3	-	many	TGCGCCAGCAGCTTAGATCGGACTACCACAGATACGCAGTATTTT	CASSLDRTTTDTQYF
TRBV27	TRBJ2-3	-	many	TGTGCCAGCAGCCCCCTAGGCGCAGATACGCAGTATTTT	CASSPLGADTQYF
TRBV12-3/TRBV12-4	TRBJ1-5	-	many	TGTGCCAGCAGTTTAGATGGACAAAACAATCAGCCCCAGCATTTT	CASSLDGQNNQPQHF
TRBV9	TRBJ2-5	-	-	TGTGCCAGCAGCGTATCACTAGTTGAACAAGAGACCCAGTACTTC	CASSVSLVEQETQYF
TRBV20-1	TRBJ2-7	-	many	TGCAGTGCTCCACACCGGTCCGACTACGAGCAGTACTTC	CSAPHRSDYEQYF
TRBV7-3	TRBJ2-5	TRBD2	many	TGTGCCAGCAGTAATAGGGAGCTAGCGGGAGGAGAGACCCAGTACTTC	CASSNRELAGGETQYF
TRBV7-2	TRBJ2-7	TRBD1	many	TGTGCCAGCAGCTCCCGTCCCTGGACAGGGGACTACGAGCAGTACTTC	CASSSRPWTGDYEQYF
TRBV7-9	TRBJ1-1	TRBD1	many	TGTGCCAGCAGCTTAGAAACAGGGGGCACTGAAGCTTTCTTT	CASSLETGGTEAFF
TRBV4-1	TRBJ2-3	TRBD2	many	TGCGCCAGCAGCCTCCCCCGACTAGCGCCTAGCACAGATACGCAGTATTTT	CASSLPRLAPSTDTQYF
TRBV6-2/TRBV6-3	TRBJ1-1	TRBD1	many	TGTGCCAGCAGTCTCCGGGACAGGGGGATTGAGGGCACTGAAGCTTTCTTT	CASSLRDRGIEGTEAFF
TRBV2	TRBJ2-1	-	few	TGTGCCAGCATCGCGGGGCCCTCGAATGAGCAGTTCTTC	CASIAGPSNEQFF
TRBV30	TRBJ1-5	TRBD1	-	TGTGCCTGGAGTGTACGACAGGGGGCTCAGCCCCAGCATTTT	CAWSVRQGAQPQHF
TRBV13	TRBJ2-5	-	many	TGTGCCAGCAGCTCCCGGGGTACCTCCGGTGAGACCCAGTACTTC	CASSSRGTSGETQYF
TRBV18	TRBJ1-2	-	many	TGTGCCAGCTCACCGGACCGGGGCCTCGGGGAAACTAACTATGGCTACACCTTC	CASSPDRGLGETNYGYTF